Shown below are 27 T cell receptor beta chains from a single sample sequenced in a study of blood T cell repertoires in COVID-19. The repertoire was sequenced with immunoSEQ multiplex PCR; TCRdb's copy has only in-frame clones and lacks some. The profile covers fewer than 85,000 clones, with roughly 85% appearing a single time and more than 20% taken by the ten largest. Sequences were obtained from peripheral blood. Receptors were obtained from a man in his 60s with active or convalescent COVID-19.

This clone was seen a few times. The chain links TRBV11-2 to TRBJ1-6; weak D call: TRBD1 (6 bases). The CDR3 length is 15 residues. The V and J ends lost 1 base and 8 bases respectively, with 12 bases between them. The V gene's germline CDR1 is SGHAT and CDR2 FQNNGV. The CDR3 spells CASSLGSQGYSPLHF. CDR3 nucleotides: TGTGCCAGCAGCTTAGGGTCGCAGGGGTATTCACCCCTCCACTTT.

CDR3 sequence: CASSLQQGSTEAFF. CDR3 nucleotides: TGTGCCAGCAGCTTACAACAGGGGAGCACTGAAGCTTTCTTT. The chain joins TRBV7-3 to TRBJ1-1, with 7 bases matching TRBD1. Unmatched junction bases numbered 4, after V lost 2 bases and J lost 4 bases. The CDR3 covers 14 residues. The germline CDR1 and CDR2 sequences are SGHTA and FQGTGA.

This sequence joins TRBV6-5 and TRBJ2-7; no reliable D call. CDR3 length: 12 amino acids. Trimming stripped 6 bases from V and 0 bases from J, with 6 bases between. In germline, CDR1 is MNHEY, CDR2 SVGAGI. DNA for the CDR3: TGTGCCAGCAGCGCACACTCCTACGAGCAGTACTTC. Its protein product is CASSAHSYEQYF.

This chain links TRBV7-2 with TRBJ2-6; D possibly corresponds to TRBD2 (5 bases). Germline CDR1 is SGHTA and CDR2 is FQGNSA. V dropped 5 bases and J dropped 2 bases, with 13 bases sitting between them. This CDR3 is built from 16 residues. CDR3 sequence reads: CASSKRVLTGANVLTF. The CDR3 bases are TGTGCCAGCAGCAAGAGGGTCCTAACTGGGGCCAACGTCCTGACTTTC.

The CDR3 region is CASSLQGAGYTF. CDR3 in DNA: TGTGCCAGCAGTTTACAGGGGGCGGGCTACACCTTC. This chain joins TRBV12-3 or TRBV12-4 and TRBJ1-2, with 8 bases identical to TRBD1. The CDR3 extends over 12 amino acids. V lost 2 bases and J lost 8; bases outside the gene matches: 1.

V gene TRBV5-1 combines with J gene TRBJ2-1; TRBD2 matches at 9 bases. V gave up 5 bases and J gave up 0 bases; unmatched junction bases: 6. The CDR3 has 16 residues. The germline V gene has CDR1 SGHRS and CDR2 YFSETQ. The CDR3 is CASRLVSGSSYNEQFF. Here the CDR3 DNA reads TGCGCCAGCAGACTTGTTAGCGGGAGCTCCTACAATGAGCAGTTCTTC.

In nucleotides, the CDR3 is TGCAGCGTCCTCAGACAGGGTCGGACTGAAGCTTTCTTT. It translates to CSVLRQGRTEAFF. The chain combines TRBV29-1 with TRBJ1-1; the match to TRBD1 covers 7 bases. V was pared by 6 bases and J by 5 bases, with 9 bases of the junction left unmatched. The CDR3 has 13 amino acids. Germline V gives CDR1 SQVTM, CDR2 ANQGSEA.

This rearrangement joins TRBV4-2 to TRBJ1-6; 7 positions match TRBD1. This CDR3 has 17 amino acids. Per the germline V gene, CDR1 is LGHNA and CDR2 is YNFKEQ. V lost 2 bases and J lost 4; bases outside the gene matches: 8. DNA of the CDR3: TGTGCCAGCAGCCAAAACAGGGGAGGTTCTTATAATTCACCCCTCCACTTT. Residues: CASSQNRGGSYNSPLHF.

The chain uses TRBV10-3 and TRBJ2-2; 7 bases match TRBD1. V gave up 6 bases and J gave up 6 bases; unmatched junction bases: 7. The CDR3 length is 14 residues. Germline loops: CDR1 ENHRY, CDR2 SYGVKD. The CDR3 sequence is CAIRNLQGSGELFF. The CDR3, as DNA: TGTGCCATCAGGAATCTACAGGGGTCCGGGGAGCTGTTTTTT.

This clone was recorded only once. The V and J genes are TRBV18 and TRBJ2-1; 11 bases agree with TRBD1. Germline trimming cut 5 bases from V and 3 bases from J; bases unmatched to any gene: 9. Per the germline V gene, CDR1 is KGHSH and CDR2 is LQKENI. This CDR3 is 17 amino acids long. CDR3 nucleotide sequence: TGTGCCAGCTCAACTCCGGGACAGGGGGGGGTCTACAATGAGCAGTTCTTC. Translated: CASSTPGQGGVYNEQFF.

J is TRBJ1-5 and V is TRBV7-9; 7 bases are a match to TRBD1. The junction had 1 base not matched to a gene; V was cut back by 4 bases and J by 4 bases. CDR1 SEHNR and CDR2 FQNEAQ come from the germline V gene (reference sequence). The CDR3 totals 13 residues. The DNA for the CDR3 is TGTGCCAGCAGCTGGGGACAGAATCAGCCCCAGCATTTT. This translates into CASSWGQNQPQHF.

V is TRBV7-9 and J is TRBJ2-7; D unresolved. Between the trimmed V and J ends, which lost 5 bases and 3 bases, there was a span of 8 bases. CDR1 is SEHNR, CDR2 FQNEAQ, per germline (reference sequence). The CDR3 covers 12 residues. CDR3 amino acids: CASSEKDYEQYF. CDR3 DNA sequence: TGTGCCAGCAGCGAGAAAGACTACGAGCAGTACTTC. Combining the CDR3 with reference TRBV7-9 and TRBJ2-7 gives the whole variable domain DTGVSQNPRHKITKRGQNVTFRCDPISEHNRLYWYRQTLGQGPEFLTYFQNEAQLEKSRLLSDRFSAERPKGSFSTLEIQRTEQGDSAMYLCASSEKDYEQYFGPGTRLTVT.

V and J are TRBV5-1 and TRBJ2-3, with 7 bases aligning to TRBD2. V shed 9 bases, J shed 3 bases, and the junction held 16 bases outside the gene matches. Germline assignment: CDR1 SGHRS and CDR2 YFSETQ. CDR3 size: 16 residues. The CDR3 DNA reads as TGCGCCACCCGCCCGGGGAGGGCCGGTGGGACAGATACGCAGTATTTT. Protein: CATRPGRAGGTDTQYF. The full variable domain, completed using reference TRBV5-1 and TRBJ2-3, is KAGVTQTPRYLIKTRGQQVTLSCSPISGHRSVSWYQQTPGQGLQFLFEYFSETQRNKGNFPGRFSGRQFSNSRSEMNVSTLELGDSALYLCATRPGRAGGTDTQYFGPGTRLTVL.

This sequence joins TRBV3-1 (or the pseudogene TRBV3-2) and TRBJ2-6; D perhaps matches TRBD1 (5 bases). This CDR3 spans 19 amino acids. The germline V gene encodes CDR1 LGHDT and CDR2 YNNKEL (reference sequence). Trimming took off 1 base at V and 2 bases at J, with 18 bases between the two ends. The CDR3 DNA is TGTGCCAGCAGCCAAGTTTATCAGGGTTGGAATCCTGGGGCCAACGTCCTGACTTTC. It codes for CASSQVYQGWNPGANVLTF.

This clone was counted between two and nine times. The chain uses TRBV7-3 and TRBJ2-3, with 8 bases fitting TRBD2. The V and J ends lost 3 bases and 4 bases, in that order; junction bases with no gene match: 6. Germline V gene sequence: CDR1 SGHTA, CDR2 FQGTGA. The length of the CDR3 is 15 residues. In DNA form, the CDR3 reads TGTGCCAGCAGCTTCTCGGGGGGGCAGGCAGATACGCAGTATTTT. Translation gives CASSFSGGQADTQYF.

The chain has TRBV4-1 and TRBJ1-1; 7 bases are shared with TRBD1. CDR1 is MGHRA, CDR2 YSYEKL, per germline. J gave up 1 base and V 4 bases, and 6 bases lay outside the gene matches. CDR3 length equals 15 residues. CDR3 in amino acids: CASSLRRQGNTEAFF. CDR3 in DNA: TGCGCCAGCAGCCTCCGCCGACAGGGGAACACTGAAGCTTTCTTT.

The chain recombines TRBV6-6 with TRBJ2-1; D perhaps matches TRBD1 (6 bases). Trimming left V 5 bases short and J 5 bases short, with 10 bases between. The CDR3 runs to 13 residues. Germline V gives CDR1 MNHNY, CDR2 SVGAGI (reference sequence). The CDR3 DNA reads TGTGCCAGCAGTATGCAGGGGAACAATGAGCAGTTCTTC. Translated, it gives CASSMQGNNEQFF.

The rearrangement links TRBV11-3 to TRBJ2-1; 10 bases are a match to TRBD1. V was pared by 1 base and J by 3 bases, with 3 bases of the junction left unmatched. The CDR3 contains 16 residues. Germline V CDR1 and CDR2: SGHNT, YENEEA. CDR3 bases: TGTGCCAGCAGCTTAGGGACAGGGGGTCACTACAATGAGCAGTTCTTC. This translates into CASSLGTGGHYNEQFF.

This chain's CDR3 is CASSTQGGHEQYF. Written as DNA, the CDR3 is TGTGCCAGCAGCACTCAGGGTGGGCACGAGCAGTACTTC. The chain has TRBV3-1 (or the pseudogene TRBV3-2) and TRBJ2-7; TRBD1 might be the D (5 bases). The CDR3 has 13 residues. Trimming shortened V by 5 bases and J by 5 bases, and 13 bases separated the two germline ends. Germline CDR1 and CDR2: LGHDT and YNNKEL (reference sequence).

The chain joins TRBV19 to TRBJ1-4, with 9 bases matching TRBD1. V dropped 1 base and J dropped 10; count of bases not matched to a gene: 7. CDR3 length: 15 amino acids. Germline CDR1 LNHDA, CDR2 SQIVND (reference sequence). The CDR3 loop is CASSIGVGQGLKLFF. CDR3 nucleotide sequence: TGTGCCAGTAGTATAGGTGTGGGACAGGGCCTAAAACTGTTTTTT. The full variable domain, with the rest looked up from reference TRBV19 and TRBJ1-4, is DGGITQSPKYLFRKEGQNVTLSCEQNLNHDAMYWYRQDPGQGLRLIYYSQIVNDFQKGDIAEGYSVSREKKESFPLTVTSAQKNPTAFYLCASSIGVGQGLKLFFGSGTQLSVL.

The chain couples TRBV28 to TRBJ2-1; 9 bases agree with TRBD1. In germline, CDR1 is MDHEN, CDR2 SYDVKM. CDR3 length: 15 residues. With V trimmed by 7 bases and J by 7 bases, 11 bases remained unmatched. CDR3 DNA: TGTGCCAGCATCGGCTGGGACAGGGTTAGGAATGAGCAGTTCTTC. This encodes CASIGWDRVRNEQFF.

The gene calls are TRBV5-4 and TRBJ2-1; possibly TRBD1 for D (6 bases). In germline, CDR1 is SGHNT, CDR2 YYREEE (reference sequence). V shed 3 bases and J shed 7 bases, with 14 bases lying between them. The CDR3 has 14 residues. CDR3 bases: TGTGCCAGCAGCTACATCTTACAGGGTAATGAGCAGTTCTTC. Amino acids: CASSYILQGNEQFF.

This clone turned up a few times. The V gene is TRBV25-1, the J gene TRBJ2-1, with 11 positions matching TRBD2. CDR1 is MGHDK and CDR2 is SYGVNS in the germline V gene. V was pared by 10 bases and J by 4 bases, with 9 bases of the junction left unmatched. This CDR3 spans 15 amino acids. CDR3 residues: CAIRLAGRLYNEQFF. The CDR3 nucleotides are TGTGCCATTAGACTAGCGGGGCGTTTATACAATGAGCAGTTCTTC. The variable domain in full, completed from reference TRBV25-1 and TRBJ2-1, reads EADIYQTPRYLVIGTGKKITLECSQTMGHDKMYWYQQDPGMELHLIHYSYGVNSTEKGDLSSESTVSRIRTEHFPLTLESARPSHTSQYLCAIRLAGRLYNEQFFGPGTRLTVL.

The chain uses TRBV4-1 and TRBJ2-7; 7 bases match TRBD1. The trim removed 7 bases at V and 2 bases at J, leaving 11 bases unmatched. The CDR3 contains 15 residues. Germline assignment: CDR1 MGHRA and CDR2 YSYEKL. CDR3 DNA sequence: TGCGCCAGCACCTACCAGAAGGGGGCGCCCTACGAGCAGTACTTC. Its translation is CASTYQKGAPYEQYF.

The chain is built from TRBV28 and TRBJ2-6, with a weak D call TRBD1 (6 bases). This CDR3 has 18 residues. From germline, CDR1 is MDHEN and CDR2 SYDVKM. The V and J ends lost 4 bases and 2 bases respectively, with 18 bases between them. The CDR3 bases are TGTGCCAGCAGTTCCGGGACACTTCGAAACACTGGGGCCAACGTCCTGACTTTC. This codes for CASSSGTLRNTGANVLTF.

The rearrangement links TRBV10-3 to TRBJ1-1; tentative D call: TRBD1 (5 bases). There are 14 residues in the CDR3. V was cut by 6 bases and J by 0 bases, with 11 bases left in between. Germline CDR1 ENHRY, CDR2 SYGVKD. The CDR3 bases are TGTGCCATCAGAGGGGTAGGGATGAACACTGAAGCTTTCTTT. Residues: CAIRGVGMNTEAFF.

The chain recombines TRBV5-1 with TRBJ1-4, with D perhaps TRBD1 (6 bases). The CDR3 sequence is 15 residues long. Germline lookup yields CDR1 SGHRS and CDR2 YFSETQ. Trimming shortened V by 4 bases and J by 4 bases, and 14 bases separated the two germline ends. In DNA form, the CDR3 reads TGCGCCAGCAGCCCGGGGGGGGCTCTTAATGAAAAACTGTTTTTT. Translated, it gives CASSPGGALNEKLFF.